Shown below are 30 T cell receptor beta chains from a single sample sequenced in a study of blood T cell repertoires in COVID-19. Some clones are missing from TCRdb's copy, which holds only in-frame ones; the method was immunoSEQ multiplex PCR. The sample has about 85,000 clones, almost 90% seen once. Sequenced material: peripheral blood. The receptors were sampled from a woman older than 75 with active or convalescent COVID-19.

V is TRBV18 and J is TRBJ1-3; TRBD1 is a possible D gene (6 bases). Germline V CDR1 and CDR2: KGHSH, LQKENI. Trimming took 4 bases from V and 0 from J, leaving 13 bases between them. The length of the CDR3 is 16 residues. The CDR3: CASSRAGTSSGNTIYF. CDR3 coding DNA: TGTGCCAGCTCACGGGCAGGGACAAGCTCTGGAAACACCATATATTTT.

This chain uses TRBV7-2 with TRBJ2-1; 7 bases are shared with TRBD2. The trim removed 5 bases at V and 0 bases at J, leaving 10 bases unmatched. Germline values: CDR1 SGHTA, CDR2 FQGNSA. CDR3 size: 17 residues. CDR3 coding DNA: TGTGCCAGCAGCCCCCGTGAAGCGGGAAGCTCCTACAATGAGCAGTTCTTC. Amino acid sequence: CASSPREAGSSYNEQFF.

This rearrangement joins TRBV6-5 to TRBJ1-2, with 8 nucleotides matching TRBD1. This CDR3 has 12 amino acids. Germline-derived CDR1 and CDR2 are MNHEY and SVGAGI. With V trimmed by 8 bases and J by 6 bases, 5 bases remained unmatched. The CDR3 DNA follows: TGTGCCAGCGGGAGCAGGGGGCATGGCTACACCTTC. It translates to CASGSRGHGYTF.

The chain has TRBV3-1 (or the pseudogene TRBV3-2) and TRBJ1-1; the D is unclear. Per the germline V gene, CDR1 is LGHDT and CDR2 is YNNKEL (reference sequence). This CDR3 comprises 15 residues. V was cut by 1 base and J by 4 bases, with 13 bases left in between. In nucleotides, the CDR3 is TGTGCCAGCAGCCAAGGAGCTCTTACGGGCACTGAAGCTTTCTTT. Residues: CASSQGALTGTEAFF.

The V gene is TRBV5-6, the J gene TRBJ1-1, with a tentative D call TRBD1 (6 bases). Trimming removed 4 bases at V and 3 bases at J, with 13 bases between. This CDR3 is built from 14 residues. Germline V gives CDR1 SGHDT, CDR2 YYEEEE. CDR3 region: CASSRTTGYTEAFF. CDR3 coding DNA: TGTGCCAGCAGCCGCACCACAGGGTACACTGAAGCTTTCTTT.

The chain recombines TRBV9 with TRBJ1-2, with 9 bases aligning to TRBD1. Germline assignment: CDR1 SGDLS and CDR2 YYNGEE. This CDR3 has 14 residues. The trim removed 4 bases at V and 8 bases at J, leaving 9 bases unmatched. CDR3 residues: CASSPLPQGAGYTF. CDR3 in DNA: TGTGCCAGCAGCCCCTTACCACAGGGGGCGGGCTACACCTTC.

The chain uses TRBV28 and TRBJ2-7; 8 bases align to TRBD1. The germline V gene encodes CDR1 MDHEN and CDR2 SYDVKM. This CDR3 is 14 amino acids long. Trimming took 6 bases from V and 0 from J; bases not matched to a gene: 4. DNA of the CDR3: TGTGCCAGCAGACGACAGGGGAGCTCCTACGAGCAGTACTTC. Its protein product is CASRRQGSSYEQYF.

The chain employs TRBV28 and TRBJ1-4; D possibly corresponds to TRBD1 (6 bases). This CDR3 is built from 14 residues. The V end was cut by 6 bases, the J end by 5 bases, with 13 bases between. Germline V gives CDR1 MDHEN, CDR2 SYDVKM. The CDR3: CASSSGQYNEKLFF. The CDR3 DNA reads TGTGCCAGCAGCTCAGGACAGTACAATGAAAAACTGTTTTTT.

CDR3 DNA sequence: TGTGCCTGGAGTGTACCTGTTCGCGGGGCCAGCTCGTCCTCCTATAATTCACCCCTCCACTTT. It specifies CAWSVPVRGASSSSYNSPLHF. The chain recombines TRBV30 with TRBJ1-6, with D possibly being TRBD1 (5 bases). This CDR3 has 21 residues. V was clipped by 0 bases and J by 0 bases, with 24 bases between them. Per the germline V gene, CDR1 is GTSNPN and CDR2 is SVGIG (reference sequence).

This clone appeared a few times. The rearrangement links TRBV9 to TRBJ2-3, with TRBD2 matching 12 bases. The V segment lost 0 bases and the J segment 6 bases; nucleotides outside the gene matches: 2. The germline V gene encodes CDR1 SGDLS and CDR2 YYNGEE. CDR3 length: 15 amino acids. CDR3 in DNA: TGTGCCAGCAGCGTAGGAGGACTAGCGGGGGATACGCAGTATTTT. This codes for CASSVGGLAGDTQYF.

The chain links TRBV18 to TRBJ2-1; 13 nucleotides line up with TRBD2. J gave up 6 bases and V 5 bases, and 16 bases lay outside the gene matches. Germline V gene lookup returns CDR1 KGHSH and CDR2 LQKENI. The CDR3 extends over 19 amino acids. This chain's CDR3 is CASSTLSGTSGIGANEQFF. CDR3 DNA sequence: TGTGCCAGCTCAACTCTTTCCGGGACTAGCGGGATAGGGGCCAATGAGCAGTTCTTC. The full variable domain, rest sourced from reference TRBV18 and TRBJ2-1, is NAGVMQNPRHLVRRRGQEARLRCSPMKGHSHVYWYRQLPEEGLKFMVYLQKENIIDESGMPKERFSAEFPKEGPSILRIQQVVRGDSAAYFCASSTLSGTSGIGANEQFFGPGTRLTVL.

The V gene is TRBV18, the J gene TRBJ1-1; D ambiguous. CDR1 and CDR2 from the germline V gene are KGHSH and LQKENI. This CDR3 region has 15 residues. V dropped 4 bases and J dropped 1 base, with 13 bases sitting between them. CDR3 residues: CASSQGGRANTEAFF. CDR3 in DNA: TGTGCCAGCTCACAGGGCGGGCGGGCGAACACTGAAGCTTTCTTT.

The chain combines TRBV19 with TRBJ1-2, with D possibly TRBD1 on 6 matching bases. Trimming removed 8 bases at V and 7 bases at J, with 17 bases between. The germline gives CDR1 LNHDA, CDR2 SQIVND (reference sequence). The length of the CDR3 is 13 residues. The CDR3: CASLGTGPTGYTF. DNA for the CDR3: TGTGCCAGTCTAGGCACAGGGCCCACTGGCTACACCTTC.

The chain couples TRBV18 to TRBJ1-6; no reliable D call. The CDR3 consists of 14 residues. Germline CDR1 is KGHSH and CDR2 is LQKENI. Deletions cut 6 bases from V and 5 bases from J, with 11 bases between. CDR3: CASSQSGNNSPLHF. The DNA for the CDR3 is TGTGCCAGCTCCCAATCCGGGAATAATTCACCCCTCCACTTT.

The chain uses TRBV2 and TRBJ1-5; D might be TRBD1 (5 bases). Germline CDR1 SNHLY, CDR2 FYNNEI. V was clipped by 4 bases and J by 1 base, with 14 bases between them. This CDR3 is built from 16 residues. In DNA, the CDR3 is TGTGCCAGCAGTGCGGCGGGGCGAAGAAGCAATCAGCCCCAGCATTTT. This codes for CASSAAGRRSNQPQHF.

The V call is TRBV27, the J call TRBJ1-1, with TRBD1 as a possible D gene (6 bases). The V gene lost 4 bases and the J gene lost 10 bases, with 13 bases spanning the gap. This CDR3 has 12 amino acids. Germline loops: CDR1 MNHEY, CDR2 SMNVEV (reference sequence). The CDR3 coding sequence is TGTGCCAGCAGTTCAATGGGACATCGAGCTTTCTTT. This codes for CASSSMGHRAFF.

This clone appeared a few times. CDR3 residues: CASRAGGSSPGETQYF. CDR3 DNA: TGTGCCAGCAGGGCAGGCGGGAGTTCCCCAGGGGAGACCCAGTACTTC. This chain uses TRBV9 with TRBJ2-5; TRBD2 agrees at 7 bases. The junction had 15 bases not matched to a gene; V was cut back by 5 bases and J by 5 bases. Germline V CDR1 and CDR2: SGDLS, YYNGEE. The CDR3 is 16 residues long.

The chain has TRBV20-1 and TRBJ1-5; D is ambiguous. Per the germline V gene, CDR1 is DFQATT and CDR2 is SNEGSKA (reference sequence). Trimming shortened V by 3 bases and J by 7 bases, and 10 bases separated the two germline ends. The CDR3 spans 12 residues. CDR3 nucleotides: TGCAGTGCTAGTCCAGGCGGGCAGCCCCAGCATTTT. Translating it yields CSASPGGQPQHF.

CDR3 amino acids: CASSTFYAGELFF. The CDR3 region has the DNA TGTGCCAGCAGTACATTTTACGCCGGGGAGCTGTTTTTT. V gene TRBV12-3 or TRBV12-4 combines with J gene TRBJ2-2; no reliable D call. CDR3 size: 13 residues. V lost 5 bases, J lost 6 bases, and 10 bases lay in between.

The chain has TRBV7-7 and TRBJ2-1; 15 bases line up with TRBD2. CDR3 length: 17 amino acids. Per germline, CDR1 SSHAT and CDR2 FNYEAQ (reference sequence). V lost 4 bases, J lost 8 bases, and 9 bases stayed unmatched. CDR3 sequence (DNA): TGTGCCAGCAGCTGGGGACTAGCGGGAGGCGATAGAGATGAGCAGTTCTTC. Its protein is CASSWGLAGGDRDEQFF.

The rearrangement joins TRBV19 to TRBJ1-4, with D possibly TRBD1 on 5 matching bases. V lost 5 bases and J lost 1, with 11 bases in between. CDR3 size: 15 residues. Germline-derived CDR1 and CDR2 are LNHDA and SQIVND (reference sequence). This CDR3 is CASSLGTGTNEKLFF. CDR3 bases: TGTGCCAGTAGTCTGGGGACTGGAACTAATGAAAAACTGTTTTTT.

This chain links TRBV23-1 with TRBJ2-1; D gene ambiguous. TRBV23-1 belongs to the ORF category, with a function that is uncertain. Trimming removed 11 bases from V and 8 bases from J, with 16 bases in between. The length of the CDR3 is 12 residues. CDR3 loop: CAGKGTIDEQFF. The DNA for the CDR3 is TGCGCCGGAAAAGGTACTATTGATGAGCAGTTCTTC.

The sample holds a few counts of this clone. The chain joins TRBV6-5 to TRBJ1-4, with D tentatively TRBD1 (5 bases). The CDR3 is 14 residues long. Germline CDR1 and CDR2: MNHEY and SVGAGI. V lost 6 bases to trimming and J lost 8 bases, with 16 bases between them. CDR3 bases: TGTGCCAGCAGCGCGACAGTTCAGAGAGAAAAACTGTTTTTT. Encoded protein: CASSATVQREKLFF.

The genes are TRBV7-2 and TRBJ2-5; D remains unclear. The CDR3 has 12 amino acids. Germline V gives CDR1 SGHTA, CDR2 FQGNSA. V gave up 1 base and J gave up 5 bases, with 5 bases separating them. The CDR3 spells CASSLVYETQYF. The CDR3 nucleotides read TGTGCCAGCAGCTTAGTTTATGAGACCCAGTACTTC.

V and J are TRBV29-1 and TRBJ2-1; the match to TRBD2 covers 7 bases. V was pared by 6 bases and J by 9 bases, with 11 bases of the junction left unmatched. The CDR3 length is 13 residues. CDR1 and CDR2 (germline): SQVTM, ANQGSEA. This CDR3 reads CSVGGLILSEQFF. In DNA form, the CDR3 reads TGCAGCGTCGGGGGACTAATCCTAAGTGAGCAGTTCTTC.

The J gene is TRBJ1-1, the V gene TRBV6-5, with D possibly matching TRBD1 (5 bases). Trimming removed 6 bases at V and 2 bases at J, with 13 bases between. Per germline, CDR1 MNHEY and CDR2 SVGAGI. The CDR3 runs 14 residues. Written as DNA, the CDR3 is TGTGCCAGCAGCGACAGAGTCAGTAACACTGAAGCTTTCTTT. Its translation: CASSDRVSNTEAFF.

This rearrangement joins TRBV18 to TRBJ1-3; D is uncertain. Looked up from germline, CDR1 is KGHSH and CDR2 is LQKENI. The V end lost 3 bases, the J end lost 4 bases, and 7 bases lay between the germline ends. CDR3 length: 13 residues. CDR3 coding DNA: TGTGCCAGCTCACCCGGGGTCGGAAACACCATATATTTT. This encodes CASSPGVGNTIYF.

The V and J genes are TRBV28 and TRBJ1-2; D is perhaps TRBD1 (6 bases). V lost 4 bases and J 4 bases, leaving 22 bases between the germline ends. The CDR3 has 17 residues. Germline V gene sequence: CDR1 MDHEN, CDR2 SYDVKM. The CDR3: CASSSRINRDVSYGYTF. CDR3 sequence (DNA): TGTGCCAGCAGTTCCAGAATAAACAGGGATGTAAGCTATGGCTACACCTTC.

This sequence joins TRBV11-3 and TRBJ2-2; 9 bases align to TRBD1. The CDR3 covers 16 residues. Germline V CDR1 and CDR2: SGHNT, YENEEA. With 4 bases clipped from V and 0 bases from J, the junction kept 3 bases outside the gene matches. The CDR3 here is CASSSTGGSNTGELFF. As DNA, the CDR3 is TGTGCCAGCAGCTCAACAGGGGGCTCGAACACCGGGGAGCTGTTTTTT. Full variable domain (rest looked up from reference TRBV11-3 and TRBJ2-2): EAGVVQSPRYKIIEKKQPVAFWCNPISGHNTLYWYLQNLGQGPELLIRYENEEAVDDSQLPKDRFSAERLKGVDSTLKIQPAELGDSAVYLCASSSTGGSNTGELFFGEGSRLTVL.

The chain has TRBV7-2 and TRBJ2-7; D perhaps matches TRBD2 (5 bases). CDR3 length equals 13 residues. Per the germline V gene, CDR1 is SGHTA and CDR2 is FQGNSA. The germline V and J ends were trimmed by 3 bases and 3 bases, with 9 bases remaining between them. DNA of the CDR3: TGTGCCAGCAGCTTCAGGACTGACTACGAGCAGTACTTC. This translates into CASSFRTDYEQYF.